The subject of this entry is one T cell receptor (beta chain). Its antigen remains unidentified. The data were obtained in a study of post-analysis software for immune sequencing data. Across the whole study: Patients with relapsing-remitting, secondary progressive and progressive-relapsing multiple sclerosis courses were all represented. Findings and caveats of the study: When patients were compared with controls, a handful of TRBV segments were more frequent, TRBV5-6, TRBV5-1 and TRBV20-1 among them. Strong co-clustering by F measure was seen for same-batch samples.

CDR1 MNHEY and CDR2 SMNVEV come from the germline V gene (reference sequence). Losses at the gene ends were 6 bases for V and 7 bases for J; bases not matched to a gene: 10. This CDR3 has 14 residues. The library was made from cDNA and included unique molecular identifiers. TCRdb redid the calling of the PCR reads with MiXCR, one entry per CDR3 protein. In the table there are 600,000 to 750,000 distinct CDR3 sequences, 59% of which are singletons. The chain carries TRBV27 and TRBJ2-3, with TRBD1 matching over 7 bases. The material sequenced was blood. This receptor was taken from a girl aged 2 to 10 with multiple sclerosis. Here the CDR3 reads CASRTGQTPNTQYF. The CDR3 nucleotides are TGTGCCAGCAGGACGGGACAGACGCCAAATACGCAGTATTTT.